Here is one TCR beta chain with its context. Its target is not known. This sample was taken from a study of T cells in localized non-small cell lung cancer. Regarding the study as a whole: In uninvolved adjacent lung, T cell clonality reached its highest value, exceeding tumor. Investigators sequenced only a single tumor region, leaving heterogeneity possible. Appearance in adjacent lung was seen for a median 57 of the top 100 tumor clones.

Using immunoSEQ multiplex PCR, the repertoire was profiled, and TCRdb retains in-frame clones only, with some absent. Here the sample spans 3,000 to 5,000 clones, around 28% being singletons. Sequences were derived from lung tumor tissue, sampled before any cancer treatment. The clonotype originates from a man between 40 and 70 years old with stage II lung adenocarcinoma.

In DNA form, the CDR3 reads TGCGCCAGCAGCTTGGACGGTAATAATTCACCCCTCCACTTT. Its translation is CASSLDGNNSPLHF. The V and J genes are TRBV5-1 and TRBJ1-6, with unresolved D. The CDR3 runs to 14 residues. Germline values: CDR1 SGHRS, CDR2 YFSETQ. With 0 bases removed from V and 5 bases from J, the gap between germline ends came to 6 bases.